This T cell receptor beta chain was sequenced during a study of T-cell memory formation after mild COVID-19. TCRalpha and TCRbeta libraries used 5'RACE with constant-segment primers and UMIs. TCRdb reprocessed the 5' RACE reads with MiXCR, giving one entry per CDR3 protein. Here the sample spans fewer than 140,000 distinct CDR3 sequences, 15% to 20% being singletons. On this clonotype: No antigen is known for it.

Germline CDR1 and CDR2: SGHDN and FVKESK. The ends were cut back, 1 base at V and 4 bases at J, with 10 bases in the middle. CDR3 length: 14 amino acids. Study-level points and caveats: Some clones that responded were present in memory (sampled pre-infection), which suggests cross-reactive memory joined.

This sequence joins TRBV14 and TRBJ2-5; D remains ambiguous. The specimen was PBMCs or a T cell subset sorted from them (not recorded which). The TCR comes from an adult woman who had mild COVID-19 (a few samples of this study predate the infection). Cell type and time point are not known. CDR3 in amino acids: CASSQASVRETQYF. The CDR3 bases are TGTGCCAGCAGCCAAGCGTCCGTTCGAGAGACCCAGTACTTC.